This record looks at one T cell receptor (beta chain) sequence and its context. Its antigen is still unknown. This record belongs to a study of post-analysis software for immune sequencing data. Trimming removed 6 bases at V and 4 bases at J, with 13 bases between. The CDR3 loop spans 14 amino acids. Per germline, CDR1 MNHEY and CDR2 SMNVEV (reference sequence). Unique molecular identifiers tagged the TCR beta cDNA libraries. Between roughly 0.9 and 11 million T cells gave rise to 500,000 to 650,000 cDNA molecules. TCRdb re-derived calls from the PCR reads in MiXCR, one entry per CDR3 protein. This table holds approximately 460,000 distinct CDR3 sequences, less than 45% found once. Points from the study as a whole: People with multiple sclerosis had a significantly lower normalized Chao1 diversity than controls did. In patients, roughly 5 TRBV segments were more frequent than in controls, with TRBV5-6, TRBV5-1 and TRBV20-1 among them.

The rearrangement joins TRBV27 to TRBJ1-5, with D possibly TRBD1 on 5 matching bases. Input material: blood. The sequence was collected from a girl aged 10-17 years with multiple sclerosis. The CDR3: CASSPRQWNQPQHF. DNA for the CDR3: TGTGCCAGCAGCCCTCGACAGTGGAATCAGCCCCAGCATTTT.